The clone carrying this TCR beta chain was seen a few times. Its target is not known. The source of the sample is a study of PD-1 blockade in classical Hodgkin lymphoma. Findings of the study overall: Lower baseline TCR diversity marked trial partial responders and progressors. The origin of the repertoire differences remains undefined, with disease activity or prior therapy as possible causes. Those starting nivolumab under 1 year post-ASCT were excluded. Newly diagnosed patients reportedly trailed healthy donors in baseline TCR diversity.

All patients relapsed after autologous stem cell transplantation, and brentuximab vedotin exposure varied. V was trimmed by 3 bases and J by 7 bases, leaving 13 bases between them. The CDR3 has 13 amino acids. CDR1 is SNHLY, CDR2 FYNNEI, per germline. Clones were sequenced by immunoSEQ multiplex PCR, and TCRdb holds only the in-frame ones, with some missing. In the table there are about 97,000 clones, 75% to 90% of which are singletons. V gene TRBV2 combines with J gene TRBJ2-7, with D maybe TRBD1 (6 bases). The receptor's source is a human donor with classical Hodgkin lymphoma. Sample: peripheral blood mononuclear cells (PBMCs), taken at baseline. Written as DNA, the CDR3 is TGTGCCAGCAGTGAGTCACAGGGCTCGGAGCAGTACTTC. It yields the protein CASSESQGSEQYF.